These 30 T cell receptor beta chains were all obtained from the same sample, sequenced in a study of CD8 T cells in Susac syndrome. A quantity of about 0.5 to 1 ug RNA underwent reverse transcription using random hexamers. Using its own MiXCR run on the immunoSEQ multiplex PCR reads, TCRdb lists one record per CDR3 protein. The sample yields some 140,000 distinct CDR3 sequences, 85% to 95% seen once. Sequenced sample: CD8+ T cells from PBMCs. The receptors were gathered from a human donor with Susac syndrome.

CDR3: CASGVGGLGNTGELFF. The DNA of the CDR3 is TGCGCCAGCGGAGTGGGGGGGCTAGGGAACACCGGGGAGCTGTTTTTT. V usage is TRBV4-1 and J usage is TRBJ2-2, with D maybe TRBD2 (7 bases). The CDR3 spans 16 residues. Per germline, CDR1 MGHRA and CDR2 YSYEKL. The ends were cut back, 8 bases at V and 1 base at J, with 17 bases in the middle.

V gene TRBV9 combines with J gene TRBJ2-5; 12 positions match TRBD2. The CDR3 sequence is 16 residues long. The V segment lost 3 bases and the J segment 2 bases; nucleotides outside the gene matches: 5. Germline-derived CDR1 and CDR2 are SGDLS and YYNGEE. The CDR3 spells CASSGRTSGTQETQYF. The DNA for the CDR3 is TGTGCCAGCAGCGGACGGACTAGCGGGACTCAAGAGACCCAGTACTTC.

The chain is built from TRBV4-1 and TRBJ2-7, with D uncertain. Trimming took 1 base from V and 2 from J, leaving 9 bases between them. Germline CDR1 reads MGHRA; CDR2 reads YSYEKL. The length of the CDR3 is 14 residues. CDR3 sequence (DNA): TGCGCCAGCAGCCAAGTCGGGCAGGCCTACGAGCAGTACTTC. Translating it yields CASSQVGQAYEQYF.

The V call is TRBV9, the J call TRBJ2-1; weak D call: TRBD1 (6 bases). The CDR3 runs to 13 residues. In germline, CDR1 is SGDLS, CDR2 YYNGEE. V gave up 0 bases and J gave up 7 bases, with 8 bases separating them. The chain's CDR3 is CASSVGQGNEQFF. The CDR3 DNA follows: TGTGCCAGCAGCGTAGGCCAGGGGAATGAGCAGTTCTTC.

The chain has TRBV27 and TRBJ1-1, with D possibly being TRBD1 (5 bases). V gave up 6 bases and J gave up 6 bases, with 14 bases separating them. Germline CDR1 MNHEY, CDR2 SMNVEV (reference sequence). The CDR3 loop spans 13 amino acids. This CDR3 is CASRITPGSEAFF. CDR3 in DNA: TGTGCCAGCAGAATCACACCAGGGTCTGAAGCTTTCTTT.

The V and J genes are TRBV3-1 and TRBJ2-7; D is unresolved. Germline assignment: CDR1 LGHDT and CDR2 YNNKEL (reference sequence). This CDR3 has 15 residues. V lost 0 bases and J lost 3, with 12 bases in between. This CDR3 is CASSQDSTYVYEQYF. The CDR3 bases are TGTGCCAGCAGCCAAGACTCCACGTACGTCTACGAGCAGTACTTC.

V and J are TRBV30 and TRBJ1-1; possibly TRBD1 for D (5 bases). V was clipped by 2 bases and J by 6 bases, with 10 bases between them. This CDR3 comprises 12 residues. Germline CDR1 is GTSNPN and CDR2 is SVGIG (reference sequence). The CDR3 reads CAWSPQGPEAFF. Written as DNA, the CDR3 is TGTGCCTGGAGTCCTCAGGGCCCTGAAGCTTTCTTT.

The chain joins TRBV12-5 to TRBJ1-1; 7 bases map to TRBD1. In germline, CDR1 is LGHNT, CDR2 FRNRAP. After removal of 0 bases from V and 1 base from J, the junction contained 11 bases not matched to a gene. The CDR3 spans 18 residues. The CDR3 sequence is CASGLVLRDRYENTEAFF. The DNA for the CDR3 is TGTGCTAGTGGTTTGGTACTGCGGGACAGATACGAGAACACTGAAGCTTTCTTT.

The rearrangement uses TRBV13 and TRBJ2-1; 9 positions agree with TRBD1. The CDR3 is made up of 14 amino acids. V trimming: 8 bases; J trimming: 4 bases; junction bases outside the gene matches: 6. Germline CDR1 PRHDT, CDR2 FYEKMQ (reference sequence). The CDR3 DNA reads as TGTGCCAGCCGGGCCGGGACAGGGTACAATGAGCAGTTCTTC. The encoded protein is CASRAGTGYNEQFF.

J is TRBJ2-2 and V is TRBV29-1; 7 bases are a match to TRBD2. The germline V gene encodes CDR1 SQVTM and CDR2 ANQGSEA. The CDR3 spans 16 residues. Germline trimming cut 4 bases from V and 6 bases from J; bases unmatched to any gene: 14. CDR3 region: CSVVGGSAGRSGELFF. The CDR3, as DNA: TGCAGCGTTGTGGGGGGGAGTGCAGGGCGATCCGGGGAGCTGTTTTTT.

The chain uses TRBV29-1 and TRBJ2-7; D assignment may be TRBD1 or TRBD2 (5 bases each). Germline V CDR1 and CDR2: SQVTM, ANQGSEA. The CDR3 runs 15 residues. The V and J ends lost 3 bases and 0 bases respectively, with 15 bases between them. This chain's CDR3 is CSVEGEGRSSYEQYF. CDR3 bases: TGCAGCGTTGAGGGGGAAGGTCGGAGCTCCTACGAGCAGTACTTC.

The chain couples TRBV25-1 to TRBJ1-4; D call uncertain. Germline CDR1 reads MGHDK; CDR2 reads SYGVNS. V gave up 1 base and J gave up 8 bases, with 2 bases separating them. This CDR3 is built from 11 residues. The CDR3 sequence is CASSEWEKLFF. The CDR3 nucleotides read TGTGCCAGCAGTGAATGGGAAAAACTGTTTTTT.

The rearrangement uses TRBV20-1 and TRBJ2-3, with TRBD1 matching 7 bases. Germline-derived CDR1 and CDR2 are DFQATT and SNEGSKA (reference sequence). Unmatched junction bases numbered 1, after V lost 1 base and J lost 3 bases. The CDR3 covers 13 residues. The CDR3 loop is CSARGRGTDTQYF. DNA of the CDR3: TGCAGTGCTAGAGGCAGGGGGACAGATACGCAGTATTTT.

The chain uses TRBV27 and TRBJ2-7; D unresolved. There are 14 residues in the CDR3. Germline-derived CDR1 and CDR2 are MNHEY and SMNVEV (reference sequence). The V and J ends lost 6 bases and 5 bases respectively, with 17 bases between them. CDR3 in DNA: TGTGCCAGCAGAAAATGGAGCAGCTACGACGAGCAGTACTTC. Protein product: CASRKWSSYDEQYF.

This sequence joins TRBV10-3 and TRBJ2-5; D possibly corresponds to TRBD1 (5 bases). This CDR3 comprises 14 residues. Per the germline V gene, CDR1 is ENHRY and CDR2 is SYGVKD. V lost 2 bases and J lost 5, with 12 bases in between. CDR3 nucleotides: TGTGCCATCAGTGAGCGAACAGGCGAGGAGACCCAGTACTTC. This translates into CAISERTGEETQYF.

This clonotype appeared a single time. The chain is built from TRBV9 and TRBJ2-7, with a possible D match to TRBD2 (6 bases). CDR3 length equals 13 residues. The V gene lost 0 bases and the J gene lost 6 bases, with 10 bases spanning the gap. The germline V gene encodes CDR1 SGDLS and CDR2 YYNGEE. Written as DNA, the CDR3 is TGTGCCAGCAGCGTAGTTAGCGGACGCGAGCAGTACTTC. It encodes CASSVVSGREQYF.

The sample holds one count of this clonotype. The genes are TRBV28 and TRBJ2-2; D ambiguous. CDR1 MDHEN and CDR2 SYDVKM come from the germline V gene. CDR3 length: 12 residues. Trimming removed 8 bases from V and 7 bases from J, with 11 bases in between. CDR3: CASRSPIGELFF. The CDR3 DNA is TGTGCCAGCCGCTCCCCCATCGGGGAGCTGTTTTTT.

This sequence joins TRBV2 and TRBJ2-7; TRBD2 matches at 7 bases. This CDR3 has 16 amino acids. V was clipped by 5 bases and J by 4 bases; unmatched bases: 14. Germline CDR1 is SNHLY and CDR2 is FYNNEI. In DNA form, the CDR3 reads TGTGCCAGCAGTCCAACCATTCCGGGACTATCATACGAGCAGTACTTC. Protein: CASSPTIPGLSYEQYF. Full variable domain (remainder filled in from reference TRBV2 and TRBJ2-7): EPEVTQTPSHQVTQMGQEVILRCVPISNHLYFYWYRQILGQKVEFLVSFYNNEISEKSEIFDDQFSVERPDGSNFTLKIRSTKLEDSAMYFCASSPTIPGLSYEQYFGPGTRLTVT.

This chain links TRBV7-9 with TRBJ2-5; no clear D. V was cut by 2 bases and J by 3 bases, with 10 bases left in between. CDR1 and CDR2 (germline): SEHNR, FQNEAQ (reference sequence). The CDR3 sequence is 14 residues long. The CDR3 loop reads CASSLQIIEETQYF. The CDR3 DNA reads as TGTGCCAGCAGCTTACAAATTATTGAAGAGACCCAGTACTTC.

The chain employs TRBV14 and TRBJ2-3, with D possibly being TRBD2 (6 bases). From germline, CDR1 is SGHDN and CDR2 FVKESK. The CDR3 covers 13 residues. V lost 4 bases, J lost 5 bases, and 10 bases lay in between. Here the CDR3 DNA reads TGTGCCAGCAGCCGGGAGGCGGAAGATACGCAGTATTTT. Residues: CASSREAEDTQYF.

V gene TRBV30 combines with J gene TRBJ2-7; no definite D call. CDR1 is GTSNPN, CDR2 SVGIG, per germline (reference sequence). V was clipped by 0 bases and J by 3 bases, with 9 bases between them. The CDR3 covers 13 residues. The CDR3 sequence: CAWSVYTNYEQYF. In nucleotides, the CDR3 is TGTGCCTGGAGTGTGTACACCAACTACGAGCAGTACTTC.

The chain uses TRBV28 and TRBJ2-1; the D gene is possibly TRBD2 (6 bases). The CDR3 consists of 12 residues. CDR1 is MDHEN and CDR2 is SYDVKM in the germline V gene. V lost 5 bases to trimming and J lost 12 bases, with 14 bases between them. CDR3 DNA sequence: TGTGCCAGCAGTCTGGGACTTTCCCTGCAGTTCTTC. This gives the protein CASSLGLSLQFF.

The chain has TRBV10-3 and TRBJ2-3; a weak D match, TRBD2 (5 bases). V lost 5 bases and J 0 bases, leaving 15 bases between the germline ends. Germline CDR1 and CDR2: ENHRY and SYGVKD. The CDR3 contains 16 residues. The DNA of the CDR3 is TGTGCCATCAGTCTTGGTGCTGGGAGTAGCACAGATACGCAGTATTTT. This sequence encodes CAISLGAGSSTDTQYF.

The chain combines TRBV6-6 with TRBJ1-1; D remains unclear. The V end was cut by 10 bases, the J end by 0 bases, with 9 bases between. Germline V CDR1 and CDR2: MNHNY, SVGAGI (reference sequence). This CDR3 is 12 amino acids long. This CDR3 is CATRLLNTEAFF. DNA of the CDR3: TGTGCCACCCGGTTACTGAACACTGAAGCTTTCTTT.

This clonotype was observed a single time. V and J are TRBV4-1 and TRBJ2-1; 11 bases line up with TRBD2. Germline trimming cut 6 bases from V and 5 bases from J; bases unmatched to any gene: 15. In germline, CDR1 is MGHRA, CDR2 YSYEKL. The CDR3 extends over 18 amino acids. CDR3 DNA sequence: TGCGCCAGCAGACCCTTCCCCCCGGGGACTAGCGGAGACAATGAGCAGTTCTTC. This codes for CASRPFPPGTSGDNEQFF.

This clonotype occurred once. CDR3 amino acids: CASSLVWGGYEQYF. CDR3 nucleotide sequence: TGCGCCAGCAGCTTGGTGTGGGGGGGCTACGAGCAGTACTTC. V gene TRBV5-1 combines with J gene TRBJ2-7; TRBD2 matches at 7 bases. Germline CDR1 and CDR2: SGHRS and YFSETQ. The CDR3 spans 14 residues. The V and J ends lost 0 bases and 3 bases, in that order; junction bases with no gene match: 3.

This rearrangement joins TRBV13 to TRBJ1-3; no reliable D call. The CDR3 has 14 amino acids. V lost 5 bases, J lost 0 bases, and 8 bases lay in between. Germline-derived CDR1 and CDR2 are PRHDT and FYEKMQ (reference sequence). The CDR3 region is CASSPPTSGNTIYF. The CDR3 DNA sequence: TGTGCCAGCAGCCCCCCCACCTCTGGAAACACCATATATTTT. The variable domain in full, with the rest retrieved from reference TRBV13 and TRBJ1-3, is AAGVIQSPRHLIKEKRETATLKCYPIPRHDTVYWYQQGPGQDPQFLISFYEKMQSDKGSIPDRFSAQQFSDYHSELNMSSLELGDSALYFCASSPPTSGNTIYFGEGSWLTVV.

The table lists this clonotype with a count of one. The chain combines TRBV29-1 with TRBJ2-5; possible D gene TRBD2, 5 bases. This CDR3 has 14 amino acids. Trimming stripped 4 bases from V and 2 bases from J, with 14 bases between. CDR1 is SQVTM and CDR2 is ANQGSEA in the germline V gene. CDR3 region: CSVVEGLEQETQYF. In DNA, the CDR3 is TGCAGCGTTGTAGAGGGTTTGGAACAAGAGACCCAGTACTTC.

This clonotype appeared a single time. The CDR3 is CASRSGTEAFF. The CDR3 DNA reads TGTGCCAGCAGGTCGGGCACTGAAGCTTTCTTT. The V and J genes are TRBV6-1 and TRBJ1-1; no reliable D call. This CDR3 has 11 residues. Trimming took 6 bases from V and 4 from J, leaving 6 bases between them. Germline V lookup: CDR1 MNHNS, CDR2 SASEGT.

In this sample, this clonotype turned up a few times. CDR3 loop: CASSFGSNQPQHF. The DNA of the CDR3 is TGTGCCAGCAGTTTCGGTTCCAATCAGCCCCAGCATTTT. The chain employs TRBV6-5 and TRBJ1-5; D gene ambiguous. In germline, CDR1 is MNHEY, CDR2 SVGAGI. The CDR3 loop spans 13 amino acids. V dropped 4 bases and J dropped 3 bases, with 7 bases sitting between them.